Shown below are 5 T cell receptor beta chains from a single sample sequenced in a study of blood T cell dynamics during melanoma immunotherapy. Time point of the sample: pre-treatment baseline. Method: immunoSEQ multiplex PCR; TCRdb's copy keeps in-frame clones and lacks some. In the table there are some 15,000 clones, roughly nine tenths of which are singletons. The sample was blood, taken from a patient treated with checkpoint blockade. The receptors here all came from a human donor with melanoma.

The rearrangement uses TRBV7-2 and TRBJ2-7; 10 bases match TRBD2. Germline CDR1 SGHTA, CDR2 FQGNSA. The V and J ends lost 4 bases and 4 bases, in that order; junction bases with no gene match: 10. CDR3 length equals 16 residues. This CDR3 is CASSYQTGTSVYEQYF. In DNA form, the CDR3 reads TGTGCCAGCAGCTACCAGACCGGGACTAGCGTTTACGAGCAGTACTTC.

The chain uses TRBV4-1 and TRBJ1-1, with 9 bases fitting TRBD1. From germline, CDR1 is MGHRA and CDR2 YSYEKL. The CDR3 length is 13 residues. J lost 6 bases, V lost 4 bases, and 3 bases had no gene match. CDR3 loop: CASSRQGVPEAFF. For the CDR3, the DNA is TGCGCCAGCAGCCGACAGGGGGTGCCTGAAGCTTTCTTT.

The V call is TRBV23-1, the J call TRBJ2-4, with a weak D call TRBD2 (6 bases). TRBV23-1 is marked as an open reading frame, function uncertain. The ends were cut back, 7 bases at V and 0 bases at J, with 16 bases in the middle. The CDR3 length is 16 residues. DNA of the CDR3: TGCGCCAGCAATCCCCTAGGGAGGCTAGCCAAAAACATTCAGTACTTC. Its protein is CASNPLGRLAKNIQYF.

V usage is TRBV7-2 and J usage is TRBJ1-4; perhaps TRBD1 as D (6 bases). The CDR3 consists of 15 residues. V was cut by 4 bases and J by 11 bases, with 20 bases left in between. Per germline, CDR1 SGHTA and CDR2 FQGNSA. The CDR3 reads CASSSQGGGNRKLFF. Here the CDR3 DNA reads TGTGCCAGCAGCTCACAGGGAGGTGGTAATCGGAAACTGTTTTTT.

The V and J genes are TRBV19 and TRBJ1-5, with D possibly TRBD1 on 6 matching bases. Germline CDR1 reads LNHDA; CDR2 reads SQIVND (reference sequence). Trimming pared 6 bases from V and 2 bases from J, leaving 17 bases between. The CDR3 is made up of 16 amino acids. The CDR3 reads CASRTQGTQGNQPQHF. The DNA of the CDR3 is TGTGCCAGTAGAACTCAGGGGACTCAGGGCAATCAGCCCCAGCATTTT.